This T cell receptor (beta chain) emerged from a study of cytomegalovirus exposure and HLA in healthy donors. Study findings and constraints: It was assumed in the presence/absence analyses that sequencing depth was roughly uniform across donors. Within an earlier analysis, most TCR beta V segments proved productive either about 87% or about 30% of the time. A link between a missense DCLRE1C variant and TCR beta V- and J-gene trimming emerged from a later analysis. In a later analysis, HLA-associated TCR beta chains were more clonally expanded than equally common others.

Between the trimmed V and J ends, which lost 6 bases and 2 bases, there was a span of 16 bases. Germline CDR1 reads MNHEY; CDR2 reads SVGAGI. There are 15 residues in the CDR3. PCR primers comprised 60 Vbeta and 13 Jbeta primers. TCRdb's copy holds only in-frame clones and misses some; the assay was immunoSEQ multiplex PCR. The data show approximately 160,000 clones, 65% to 85% seen once. With respect to this clone: The antigen is unknown.

Input material: PBMCs. The receptor was isolated from a woman between 18 and 29 years old in good health and CMV-seronegative. This chain links TRBV6-5 with TRBJ1-2, with D perhaps matching TRBD1 (5 bases). CDR3 DNA sequence: TGTGCCAGCAGGGTGGGTGGGGGGAACAACTATGGCTACACCTTC. Its translation is CASRVGGGNNYGYTF.